The next 10 T cell receptor beta chains were all read from a single sample in a study of post-analysis software for immune sequencing data. Whole-study findings and limits: Roughly 5 TRBV segments, TRBV5-6, TRBV5-1 and TRBV20-1 among them, were found more frequent in patients than controls.

Unique molecular identifiers were present in the TCR beta cDNA libraries. TCRdb reanalysed the PCR reads using MiXCR and keeps one entry per CDR3 protein. The sample shows 750,000 to 950,000 distinct CDR3 sequences, about 50% of them seen only once. These receptors have no identified antigens. The specimen sequenced was blood. The receptors come from a girl aged 10 to 17 with multiple sclerosis.

This clonotype was picked up a small number of times. The V call is TRBV29-1, the J call TRBJ1-2; D possibly corresponds to TRBD1 (5 bases). V dropped 4 bases and J dropped 10 bases, with 13 bases sitting between them. The CDR3 has 11 residues. Germline CDR1 and CDR2: SQVTM and ANQGSEA. The CDR3 sequence: CSVVGPLAYTF. Here the CDR3 DNA reads TGCAGCGTTGTGGGACCCCTAGCCTACACCTTC. Together with reference TRBV29-1 and TRBJ1-2, the CDR3 gives the full variable domain: SAVISQKPSRDICQRGTSLTIQCQVDSQVTMMFWYRQQPGQSLTLIATANQGSEATYESGFVIDKFPISRPNLTFSTLTVSNMSPEDSSIYLCSVVGPLAYTFGSGTRLTVV.

J is TRBJ2-1 and V is TRBV7-9; 8 bases are shared with TRBD2. The CDR3 contains 13 residues. J lost 3 bases, V lost 7 bases, and 2 bases had no gene match. Germline CDR1 and CDR2: SEHNR and FQNEAQ (reference sequence). The chain's CDR3 is CASNRGGYNEQFF. The CDR3, as DNA: TGTGCCAGCAACCGGGGGGGCTACAATGAGCAGTTCTTC.

This clonotype appeared a few times. The chain uses TRBV29-1 and TRBJ2-5; 8 bases map to TRBD2. The end of the DNA fits TRBJ2-7 better, so the J call may be wrong. The V gene's germline CDR1 is SQVTM and CDR2 ANQGSEA. CDR3 length: 17 residues. The CDR3 nucleotides read TGCAGCGTTGAAGATCCAGCGGGGGCTGCACTCCCCCCCGAGCAGTACTTC. It translates to CSVEDPAGAALPPEQYF.

This clonotype turned up a few times. The rearrangement uses TRBV7-2 and TRBJ2-4; no reliable D call. The CDR3 is made up of 13 amino acids. Germline-derived CDR1 and CDR2 are SGHTA and FQGNSA. Trimming removed 2 bases from V and 8 bases from J, with 10 bases in between. CDR3 DNA: TGTGCCAGCAGCTTAATGAATCTCTACATTCAGTACTTC. This encodes CASSLMNLYIQYF.

V usage is TRBV20-1 and J usage is TRBJ2-5; D is ambiguous. V dropped 2 bases and J dropped 0 bases, with 10 bases sitting between them. The V gene's germline CDR1 is DFQATT and CDR2 SNEGSKA (reference sequence). The CDR3 has 14 amino acids. CDR3 residues: CSARSQEYQETQYF. CDR3 nucleotides: TGCAGTGCTAGAAGCCAGGAGTACCAAGAGACCCAGTACTTC.

The rearrangement joins TRBV12-3 or TRBV12-4 to TRBJ2-1, with no clear D. The CDR3 has 12 residues. Trimming shortened V by 5 bases and J by 13 bases, and 15 bases separated the two germline ends. The CDR3 loop is CASSPDGLGQFF. The CDR3 region has the DNA TGTGCCAGCAGTCCGGACGGGCTAGGTCAGTTCTTC.

The chain carries TRBV20-1 and TRBJ1-1; tentative D call: TRBD1 (5 bases). V lost 3 bases, J lost 0 bases, and 11 bases lay in between. The CDR3 sequence is 14 residues long. Germline V CDR1 and CDR2: DFQATT, SNEGSKA (reference sequence). In DNA form, the CDR3 reads TGCAGTGCTAGTGAGGGACGGATGAACACTGAAGCTTTCTTT. It codes for CSASEGRMNTEAFF.

Here the CDR3 DNA reads TGCAGCGCCAAGGGTTCCGGGGAGCTGTTTTTT. Translating it yields CSAKGSGELFF. The chain employs TRBV29-1 and TRBJ2-2, with unresolved D. The CDR3 has 11 residues. Germline V gene data show CDR1 as SQVTM and CDR2 as ANQGSEA. V was pared by 7 bases and J by 6 bases, with 9 bases between.

The chain is built from TRBV6-6 and TRBJ2-1, with D perhaps matching TRBD1 (7 bases). The germline CDR1 and CDR2 sequences are MNHNY and SVGAGI (reference sequence). Deletions cut 10 bases from V and 6 bases from J, with 19 bases between. This CDR3 contains 14 residues. The CDR3 DNA sequence: TGTGCCACCAGGGGGGCCGGAGAGGGCAATGAGCAGTTCTTC. Translation: CATRGAGEGNEQFF.

V usage is TRBV27 and J usage is TRBJ2-2, with TRBD1 matching 11 bases. The CDR3 loop spans 15 amino acids. J gave up 5 bases and V 6 bases, and 5 bases lay outside the gene matches. Germline assignment: CDR1 MNHEY and CDR2 SMNVEV (reference sequence). The CDR3 sequence is CASSWTGGVTGELFF. CDR3 nucleotide sequence: TGTGCCAGCAGCTGGACAGGGGGCGTAACCGGGGAGCTGTTTTTT.